Listed below are T cell receptor beta chains from one sample, sequenced in a study of T cell repertoires in cytomegalovirus infection. Antigens for these TCRs are unknown. TCRdb independently ran MiXCR on the reads; one entry per CDR3 protein. Of about 570,000 distinct CDR3 sequences listed, around 40% are singletons. Specimen: cultured PBMCs, collected from culture after CMV antigen stimulation. These receptors came from a human donor in good health (CMV status not recorded). Some clones in this sample may be carry-over from other donors' samples. The CDR3 runs from the conserved cysteine through the conserved F or W. The D gene is left open where the match is weak.

>-|TRBV5-1
CASSLGGRVGTDTQYF
>TRBD2|TRBV4-3
CASSTGLAGDYEQFF
>-|TRBV7-2
CASSLGAGPYNSPLHF
>TRBD2|TRBV12-3/TRBV12-4
CASSPVILAGGINEQFF
>-|TRBV6-1
CASGIFPPQGGGYGYTF
>-|TRBV7-2
CASSSQSYGYTF
>-|TRBV12-3/TRBV12-4
CASRQGTGPYNEQFF
>-|TRBV2
CASSDPAVNGDEQYF
>-|TRBV19
CASRRAPGTEAFF
>-|TRBV2
CASSFRDRKDNEQFF
>TRBD2|TRBV7-2
CASSSRGGPKTDTQYF
>-|TRBV2
CASSGGLGYEQYF
>-|TRBV19
CASSKGPRVNQPQHF
>-|TRBV7-9
CASSRSPYEQYF
>-|TRBV24-1
CATGHSNEQFF
>-|TRBV28
CASSRDRTEAFF
>-|TRBV20-1
CSPSMTGYNEQFF
>TRBD1|TRBV28
CASSLAGDRGRNTIYF
>-|TRBV18
CASSLKGSPGSYYGYTF
>-|TRBV5-6
CASSKLGTGTQPQHF
>-|TRBV7-9
CASSYSYTGELFF
>TRBD1|TRBV19
CASSRQGYEQFF
>-|TRBV6-1
CASSQQGSTDTQYF
>TRBD1|TRBV6-2/TRBV6-3
CASRDRAVNEQFF
>-|TRBV10-2
CASSAHPGDTQYF
>TRBD1|TRBV7-2
CASSLGTGNSNQPQHF
>-|TRBV6-1
CASSNPGEGARETQYF
>TRBD2|TRBV20-1
CSARKGRASGRGYNEQFF
>TRBD2|TRBV12-3/TRBV12-4
CASSLDGGIYEQYF
>-|TRBV7-2
CASSLGLYNEQFF
>TRBD1|TRBV2
CASSPTGYQPQHF